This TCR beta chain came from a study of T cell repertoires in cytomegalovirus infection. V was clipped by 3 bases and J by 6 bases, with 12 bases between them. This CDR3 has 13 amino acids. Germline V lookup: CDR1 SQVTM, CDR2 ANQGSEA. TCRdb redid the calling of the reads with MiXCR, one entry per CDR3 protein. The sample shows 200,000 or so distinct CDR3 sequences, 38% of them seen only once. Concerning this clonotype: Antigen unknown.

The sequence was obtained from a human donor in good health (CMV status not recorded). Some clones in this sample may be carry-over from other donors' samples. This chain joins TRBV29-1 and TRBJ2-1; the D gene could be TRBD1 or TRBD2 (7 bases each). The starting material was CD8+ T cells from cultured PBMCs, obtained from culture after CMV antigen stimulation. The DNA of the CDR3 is TGCAGCGTTGACAGGGGGGAGGGCAATGAGCAGTTCTTC. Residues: CSVDRGEGNEQFF.